The 18 T cell receptor beta chains below were found in one sample sequenced in a study of blood T cell repertoires in COVID-19. Repertoires were generated with immunoSEQ multiplex PCR, while TCRdb's copy carries only in-frame clones and drops some. The data contain more than 300,000 clones, 70% to 90% of them seen just once; the ten biggest clones take up more than 9%. Specimen: peripheral blood. The receptors shown here come from a young woman with COVID-19, enrolled during active disease.

V gene TRBV5-1 combines with J gene TRBJ2-3; TRBD2 agrees at 8 bases. The junction had 7 bases not matched to a gene; V was cut back by 2 bases and J by 5 bases. CDR1 and CDR2 (germline): SGHRS, YFSETQ. The CDR3 runs to 15 residues. CDR3 residues: CASSFLSGSRDTQYF. Written as DNA, the CDR3 is TGCGCCAGCAGCTTTCTAAGCGGGAGTAGAGATACGCAGTATTTT.

V is TRBV5-1 and J is TRBJ2-3, with 16 bases lining up with TRBD2. This CDR3 region has 18 residues. J lost 4 bases, V lost 0 bases, and 5 bases had no gene match. Germline CDR1 and CDR2: SGHRS and YFSETQ. The CDR3 is CASSLEKGLAGGSDTQYF. Here the CDR3 DNA reads TGCGCCAGCAGCTTGGAGAAGGGACTAGCGGGAGGGTCAGATACGCAGTATTTT.

J is TRBJ1-4 and V is TRBV23-1; D gene ambiguous. TRBV23-1 is designated an ORF whose function remains uncertain. This CDR3 region has 14 residues. V was pared by 0 bases and J by 6 bases, with 8 bases between. CDR3 sequence reads: CASSQSSRDEKLFF. The CDR3 DNA follows: TGCGCCAGCAGTCAATCCTCCCGGGATGAAAAACTGTTTTTT.

The rearrangement links TRBV5-1 to TRBJ2-3; 11 bases match TRBD1. Trimming at V came to 4 bases and at J to 4 bases, leaving 8 bases not matched to a gene. The CDR3 consists of 16 residues. Germline CDR1 is SGHRS and CDR2 is YFSETQ. The CDR3 coding sequence is TGCGCCAGCAGCGGACCTCGGACAGGGGGCCCAGATACGCAGTATTTT. As protein: CASSGPRTGGPDTQYF.

This sequence joins TRBV5-4 and TRBJ2-5; D possibly corresponds to TRBD1 (5 bases). V lost 4 bases to trimming and J lost 6 bases, with 13 bases between them. The CDR3 has 13 amino acids. Looked up from germline, CDR1 is SGHNT and CDR2 is YYREEE (reference sequence). The chain's CDR3 is CASSLRVSQTQYF. CDR3 bases: TGTGCCAGCAGCCTCAGGGTTTCGCAGACCCAGTACTTC.

This rearrangement joins TRBV24-1 to TRBJ2-3; D perhaps matches TRBD1 (6 bases). Germline loops: CDR1 KGHDR, CDR2 SFDVKD. Trimming stripped 3 bases from V and 2 bases from J, with 11 bases between. This CDR3 spans 15 amino acids. The chain's CDR3 is CATSDPRDTTDTQYF. The CDR3 nucleotides are TGTGCCACCAGTGATCCCCGGGACACCACAGATACGCAGTATTTT.

This sequence joins TRBV5-6 and TRBJ2-7; 9 nucleotides align to TRBD1. V lost 0 bases, J lost 3 bases, and 4 bases stayed unmatched. This CDR3 contains 15 residues. Germline V gene sequence: CDR1 SGHDT, CDR2 YYEEEE. This CDR3 is CASSLGTGEGYEQYF. The CDR3 region has the DNA TGTGCCAGCAGCTTGGGGACAGGGGAGGGCTACGAGCAGTACTTC.

This sequence joins TRBV19 and TRBJ2-3; 15 bases align to TRBD2. This CDR3 comprises 20 residues. Trimming cost V 5 bases and J 5 bases; bases outside gene matches: 17. Germline V CDR1 and CDR2: LNHDA, SQIVND (reference sequence). CDR3 coding DNA: TGTGCCAGTAGTCTCACCGCTCGGACTAGCGGGAGGGCCGGGGGAGATACGCAGTATTTT. It yields the protein CASSLTARTSGRAGGDTQYF. The full variable domain, rest sourced from reference TRBV19 and TRBJ2-3, is DGGITQSPKYLFRKEGQNVTLSCEQNLNHDAMYWYRQDPGQGLRLIYYSQIVNDFQKGDIAEGYSVSREKKESFPLTVTSAQKNPTAFYLCASSLTARTSGRAGGDTQYFGPGTRLTVL.

V and J are TRBV4-1 and TRBJ1-5, with D unclear. CDR3 length: 16 residues. The ends were cut back, 0 bases at V and 0 bases at J, with 9 bases in the middle. Germline CDR1 is MGHRA and CDR2 is YSYEKL. The CDR3 protein is CASSQDFPGSNQPQHF. For the CDR3, the DNA is TGCGCCAGCAGCCAAGATTTCCCAGGTAGCAATCAGCCCCAGCATTTT.

This clone was counted only a few times. The chain joins TRBV5-8 to TRBJ2-1; no firm D call. CDR1 is SGHTS and CDR2 is YDEGEE in the germline V gene. The CDR3 is 14 amino acids. V was cut by 0 bases and J by 8 bases, with 12 bases left in between. In DNA form, the CDR3 reads TGTGCCAGCAGCTTGGGACACCTCCTCGATGAGCAGTTCTTC. The encoded protein is CASSLGHLLDEQFF.

This sequence joins TRBV5-6 and TRBJ2-7; 7 bases align to TRBD1. Trimming removed 0 bases from V and 7 bases from J; junction bases left unmatched: 7. The germline CDR1 and CDR2 sequences are SGHDT and YYEEEE. The CDR3 consists of 14 residues. The CDR3 protein is CASSLGQGVGEQYF. The DNA of the CDR3 is TGTGCCAGCAGCTTGGGACAGGGTGTGGGAGAGCAGTACTTC.

The chain links TRBV5-1 to TRBJ1-2; 8 bases are a match to TRBD1. The CDR3 runs 16 residues. V trimming: 0 bases; J trimming: 3 bases; junction bases outside the gene matches: 7. Germline CDR1 SGHRS, CDR2 YFSETQ. Here the CDR3 DNA reads TGCGCCAGCAGCTTGGAGGCAGGGGGCGATTACTATGGCTACACCTTC. It yields the protein CASSLEAGGDYYGYTF.

The rearrangement links TRBV6-5 to TRBJ1-2, with D unclear. The CDR3 totals 12 residues. The germline V gene has CDR1 MNHEY and CDR2 SVGAGI. The V gene lost 5 bases and the J gene lost 4 bases, with 8 bases spanning the gap. The CDR3 DNA is TGTGCCAGCAGTAACAACATCTATGGCTACACCTTC. As protein: CASSNNIYGYTF.

This clone was seen more than once but under ten times. V gene TRBV19 combines with J gene TRBJ1-5; 8 bases line up with TRBD1. Unmatched junction bases numbered 3, after V lost 4 bases and J lost 1 base. Germline-derived CDR1 and CDR2 are LNHDA and SQIVND (reference sequence). The CDR3 has 15 amino acids. The CDR3 sequence: CASSTGQGSNQPQHF. CDR3 coding DNA: TGTGCCAGTAGTACCGGACAGGGAAGCAATCAGCCCCAGCATTTT.

The chain is built from TRBV28 and TRBJ2-5; tentative D call: TRBD2 (5 bases). Between the trimmed V and J ends, which lost 3 bases and 5 bases, there was a span of 7 bases. The CDR3 consists of 12 residues. CDR1 is MDHEN and CDR2 is SYDVKM in the germline V gene. The CDR3 DNA sequence: TGTGCCAGCAGTTTGAGGGTCGAGACCCAGTACTTC. Translated, it gives CASSLRVETQYF.

The chain has TRBV12-5 and TRBJ2-3; unclear D gene. The CDR3 length is 15 residues. With 1 base removed from V and 3 bases from J, the gap between germline ends came to 11 bases. Per the germline V gene, CDR1 is LGHNT and CDR2 is FRNRAP. The CDR3 region is CASGLGVQTTDTQYF. The CDR3 DNA reads TGTGCTAGTGGTTTGGGGGTCCAGACTACAGATACGCAGTATTTT.

This clone was recorded only once. This sequence joins TRBV4-2 and TRBJ1-3; 7 nucleotides agree with TRBD1. Germline trimming cut 3 bases from V and 0 bases from J; bases unmatched to any gene: 5. This CDR3 is built from 16 residues. CDR1 and CDR2 from the germline V gene are LGHNA and YNFKEQ. The CDR3 region has the DNA TGTGCCAGCAGCCAGGGGGGACAGCTCTCTGGAAACACCATATATTTT. This sequence encodes CASSQGGQLSGNTIYF.

This clone appeared a single time. The chain carries TRBV29-1 and TRBJ1-1, with D hard to call. Germline lookup yields CDR1 SQVTM and CDR2 ANQGSEA. This CDR3 region has 12 residues. V lost 6 bases, J lost 1 base, and 9 bases lay in between. The CDR3 DNA reads TGCAGCGTCGATCACAGGAACACTGAAGCTTTCTTT. Protein sequence: CSVDHRNTEAFF.